These 24 T cell receptor beta chains came from one sample sequenced in a study of cytomegalovirus exposure and HLA in healthy donors. The PCR contained 60 Vbeta and 13 Jbeta primers. Assay used: immunoSEQ multiplex PCR; TCRdb lists only in-frame clones, some missing. The sample totals under 120,000 clones. Sequenced sample: PBMCs. These receptors came from a man over 45 in good health and CMV-seronegative.

The rearrangement joins TRBV6-5 to TRBJ1-1; D gene ambiguous. Germline CDR1 reads MNHEY; CDR2 reads SVGAGI. The CDR3 loop spans 11 amino acids. Trimming left V 2 bases short and J 11 bases short, with 9 bases between. The CDR3 region is CASSYDYKAFF. DNA of the CDR3: TGTGCCAGCAGTTACGACTATAAGGCTTTCTTT.

The chain recombines TRBV13 with TRBJ2-7; TRBD1 matches at 10 bases. The CDR3 contains 13 residues. V lost 8 bases and J lost 4; bases outside the gene matches: 5. Germline V lookup: CDR1 PRHDT, CDR2 FYEKMQ (reference sequence). The CDR3 DNA reads as TGTGCCAGCGGCCGACAGGGGGCTTACGAGCAGTACTTC. This encodes CASGRQGAYEQYF.

Regarding this clone: Germline and junction disagree at one end, which may indicate a read error. Other DNA sequences of this sample code for an identical CDR3. The chain recombines TRBV6-5 with TRBJ2-1; D is undetermined. CDR3 length: 13 amino acids. CDR1 is MNHEY and CDR2 is SVGAGI in the germline V gene. The CDR3 coding sequence is TGTGCCAGCAGTGACATCACCTACAACGAGCAGTTCTTC. Protein sequence: CASSDITYNEQFF.

The gene calls are TRBV19 and TRBJ1-1; 7 nucleotides match TRBD1. CDR3 size: 15 residues. The junction had 10 bases not matched to a gene; V was cut back by 3 bases and J by 6 bases. Germline-derived CDR1 and CDR2 are LNHDA and SQIVND (reference sequence). The CDR3 protein is CASSIQRTGVAEAFF. The CDR3 DNA is TGTGCCAGTAGTATTCAAAGAACAGGGGTGGCTGAAGCTTTCTTT.

The chain joins TRBV2 to TRBJ1-2; 7 bases agree with TRBD1. V gave up 6 bases and J gave up 8 bases; unmatched junction bases: 15. The CDR3 covers 15 residues. CDR1 is SNHLY, CDR2 FYNNEI, per germline. The CDR3, as DNA: TGTGCCAGCAGAAAGAGGACAGGCCCGGGACAGGGCTACACCTTC. This codes for CASRKRTGPGQGYTF.

The rearrangement links TRBV4-3 to TRBJ1-2; TRBD1 agrees at 10 bases. Unmatched junction bases numbered 14, after V lost 3 bases and J lost 7 bases. The CDR3 totals 17 residues. CDR1 is LGHNA, CDR2 YSLEER, per germline. CDR3 amino acids: CASSHGTGVVGNGGYTF. CDR3 sequence (DNA): TGCGCCAGCAGCCACGGGACAGGGGTCGTTGGTAACGGTGGCTACACCTTC.

This chain connects TRBV6-1 to TRBJ1-5; 9 positions agree with TRBD1. V gave up 4 bases and J gave up 4 bases; unmatched junction bases: 8. The length of the CDR3 is 16 residues. Germline V gene lookup returns CDR1 MNHNS and CDR2 SASEGT. In DNA form, the CDR3 reads TGTGCCAGCAGTGGGACCGGGACAGGGCTTAATCAGCCCCAGCATTTT. Translating it yields CASSGTGTGLNQPQHF.

This chain joins TRBV5-4 and TRBJ1-1, with D perhaps matching TRBD1 (6 bases). Trimming pared 4 bases from V and 4 bases from J, leaving 11 bases between. This CDR3 is built from 13 residues. Looked up from germline, CDR1 is SGHNT and CDR2 is YYREEE (reference sequence). The CDR3 protein is CASSGRGGTEAFF. DNA for the CDR3: TGTGCCAGCAGCGGGAGGGGGGGCACTGAAGCTTTCTTT.

About this clone: Relative to the germline gene, one junction end is altered; a read error may explain this. This chain links TRBV7-7 with TRBJ2-5; TRBD1 is a possible D gene (5 bases). Germline V gene data show CDR1 as SSHAT and CDR2 as FNYEAQ (reference sequence). This CDR3 has 13 amino acids. The CDR3 sequence is CASSHRQKETQYF. As DNA, the CDR3 is TGTGCTAGCAGCCATCGACAGAAAGAGACCCAGTACTTC.

The rearrangement uses TRBV9 and TRBJ2-6, with D perhaps matching TRBD2 (6 bases). Trimming pared 3 bases from V and 4 bases from J, leaving 17 bases between. Germline lookup yields CDR1 SGDLS and CDR2 YYNGEE. The CDR3 spans 17 residues. The DNA for the CDR3 is TGTGCCAGCAGCGGCGGAGGGGCGCCGGCCGGGGCCAACGTCCTGACTTTC. This encodes CASSGGGAPAGANVLTF.

The CDR3 spells CASSQYREQTEAFF. For the CDR3, the DNA is TGTGCCAGCAGCCAGTACAGGGAACAGACTGAAGCTTTCTTT. The V and J genes are TRBV4-2 and TRBJ1-1; D perhaps matches TRBD1 (6 bases). CDR3 length: 14 amino acids. The V and J ends lost 3 bases and 5 bases respectively, with 13 bases between them. CDR1 and CDR2 from the germline V gene are LGHNA and YNFKEQ.

The chain combines TRBV4-1 with TRBJ2-1; 8 bases map to TRBD2. After removal of 3 bases from V and 0 bases from J, the junction contained 7 bases not matched to a gene. Germline CDR1 reads MGHRA; CDR2 reads YSYEKL. The CDR3 is made up of 17 amino acids. This CDR3 is CASSQGSSGLSYNEQFF. CDR3 nucleotides: TGCGCCAGCAGCCAGGGTTCTAGCGGGCTCTCCTACAATGAGCAGTTCTTC.

The gene calls are TRBV28 and TRBJ1-4; TRBD1 is a possible D gene (6 bases). Germline V gives CDR1 MDHEN, CDR2 SYDVKM. The CDR3 is made up of 14 amino acids. Trimming took 6 bases from V and 5 from J, leaving 13 bases between them. CDR3 DNA sequence: TGTGCCAGCAGCCGAGGACAGACGAATGAAAAACTGTTTTTT. Its translation is CASSRGQTNEKLFF.

Note on this clone: At one end the junction does not follow the germline gene, possibly because of a read error. The chain is built from TRBV7-8 and TRBJ2-3, with TRBD2 matching 13 bases. The CDR3 is 14 amino acids. In germline, CDR1 is SGHVS, CDR2 FQNEAQ. The CDR3 bases are TGTGCCAGCAGCGCCAGGACTAGCGGGGGCCCGTCCCATTTT. Translation gives CASSARTSGGPSHF.

This rearrangement joins TRBV19 to TRBJ1-1; 7 bases fit TRBD1. The V segment lost 2 bases and the J segment 4 bases; nucleotides outside the gene matches: 4. Germline V gene sequence: CDR1 LNHDA, CDR2 SQIVND (reference sequence). This CDR3 is built from 14 residues. The CDR3 region has the DNA TGTGCCAGTAGTATAACCTCAGGGGGCACTGAAGCTTTCTTT. This gives the protein CASSITSGGTEAFF.

The V call is TRBV18, the J call TRBJ1-2, with a tentative D call TRBD1 (6 bases). Germline V gives CDR1 KGHSH, CDR2 LQKENI. Deletions cut 5 bases from V and 4 bases from J, with 11 bases between. The CDR3 loop spans 13 amino acids. CDR3 region: CASSSDSAYGYTF. The DNA for the CDR3 is TGTGCCAGCTCATCGGACAGTGCCTATGGCTACACCTTC.

This chain links TRBV7-9 with TRBJ2-5; D perhaps matches TRBD2 (7 bases). Germline-derived CDR1 and CDR2 are SEHNR and FQNEAQ (reference sequence). Trimming removed 8 bases at V and 4 bases at J, with 14 bases between. This CDR3 contains 13 residues. CDR3 coding DNA: TGTGCCAGCTCGGGGGGCTGGGGAGAGACCCAGTACTTC. This translates into CASSGGWGETQYF.

The rearrangement links TRBV27 to TRBJ2-4, with D maybe TRBD2 (5 bases). Trimming pared 6 bases from V and 8 bases from J, leaving 17 bases between. CDR1 and CDR2 from the germline V gene are MNHEY and SMNVEV (reference sequence). This CDR3 comprises 14 residues. Written as DNA, the CDR3 is TGTGCCAGCAGCCTAGGTCGGGGAGACTACATTCAGTACTTC. Translated: CASSLGRGDYIQYF.

The rearrangement uses TRBV25-1 and TRBJ2-2; TRBD1 matches at 8 bases. CDR1 is MGHDK and CDR2 is SYGVNS in the germline V gene. The CDR3 totals 16 residues. J lost 1 base, V lost 2 bases, and 3 bases had no gene match. The CDR3 DNA reads as TGTGCCAGCAGTGAACCCGGGACAGGGAACACCGGGGAGCTGTTTTTT. Residues: CASSEPGTGNTGELFF.

The chain has TRBV5-6 and TRBJ2-1; the D gene is possibly TRBD2 (6 bases). The CDR3 runs 13 residues. V was shortened by 1 base and J by 9 bases, with 11 bases between the two germline ends. Germline lookup yields CDR1 SGHDT and CDR2 YYEEEE. CDR3 coding DNA: TGTGCCAGCAGCTTGCCTAGCGACGTTGAGCAGTTCTTC. Translating it yields CASSLPSDVEQFF.

This chain joins TRBV19 and TRBJ2-3; D might be TRBD1 (6 bases). The V gene lost 3 bases and the J gene lost 1 base, with 11 bases spanning the gap. The CDR3 consists of 15 residues. Germline CDR1 and CDR2: LNHDA and SQIVND (reference sequence). In DNA, the CDR3 is TGTGCCAGTAGTATCCCGGCAGGGGGCACAGATACGCAGTATTTT. Translation: CASSIPAGGTDTQYF.

In DNA form, the CDR3 reads TGTGCCACGGAGTTCGGGGGGGGCCGCACCGGGGAGCTGTTTTTT. As protein: CATEFGGGRTGELFF. The chain has TRBV6-5 and TRBJ2-2, with 8 bases matching TRBD2. The CDR3 runs 15 residues. The germline V gene encodes CDR1 MNHEY and CDR2 SVGAGI. V was pared by 10 bases and J by 4 bases, with 11 bases of the junction left unmatched.

The chain combines TRBV19 with TRBJ1-6; unclear D gene. The CDR3 runs 18 residues. Germline V gene lookup returns CDR1 LNHDA and CDR2 SQIVND (reference sequence). V shed 4 bases and J shed 0 bases, with 16 bases lying between them. CDR3 nucleotide sequence: TGTGCCAGTAGTAGGTCGATCCCTGGGAGCTCCTATAATTCACCCCTCCACTTT. It yields the protein CASSRSIPGSSYNSPLHF.

This chain links TRBV25-1 with TRBJ1-4; the D is unclear. From germline, CDR1 is MGHDK and CDR2 SYGVNS. With 3 bases removed from V and 3 bases from J, the gap between germline ends came to 11 bases. The CDR3 sequence is 15 residues long. The CDR3 coding sequence is TGTGCCAGCAGTGACGTGTTACAGTCTAATGAAAAACTGTTTTTT. Translated: CASSDVLQSNEKLFF.